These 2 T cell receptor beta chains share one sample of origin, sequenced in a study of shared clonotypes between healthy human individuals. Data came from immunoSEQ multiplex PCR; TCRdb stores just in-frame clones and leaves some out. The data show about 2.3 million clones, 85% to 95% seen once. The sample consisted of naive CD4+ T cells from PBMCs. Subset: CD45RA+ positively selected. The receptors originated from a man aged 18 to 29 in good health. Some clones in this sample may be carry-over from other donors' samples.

In DNA form, the CDR3 reads TGCGCCAGCAGCTTGGTCCTAGAGGAAGATACGCAGTATTTT. Translated: CASSLVLEEDTQYF. The gene calls are TRBV5-1 and TRBJ2-3, with D uncertain. There are 14 residues in the CDR3. Germline-derived CDR1 and CDR2 are SGHRS and YFSETQ. Between the trimmed V and J ends, which lost 0 bases and 5 bases, there was a span of 10 bases.

CDR3 loop: CASSERTSGSSYEQYF. CDR3 nucleotide sequence: TGCGCCAGCAGTGAACGGACTAGCGGGAGCTCCTACGAGCAGTACTTC. The chain employs TRBV10-1 and TRBJ2-7; 13 bases agree with TRBD2. The CDR3 totals 16 residues. V gave up 3 bases and J gave up 0 bases; unmatched junction bases: 2. Germline V gives CDR1 WNHNN, CDR2 SYGVQD (reference sequence).